A single sample gave rise to the 5 T cell receptor beta chains below, sequenced in a study of type 1 regulatory T cells. Via MiXCR, TCRdb re-called the reads, giving one row per CDR3 protein. This sample has approximately 42,000 distinct CDR3 sequences, with 12% found just once. The antigens these receptors bind are not known. Specimen: cultured non-Tr1 T cells, either the whole culture or a sorted T cell fraction (not recorded which). The receptors were sampled from a human donor in good health.

The chain couples TRBV7-8 to TRBJ2-1; possible D gene TRBD1, 5 bases. From germline, CDR1 is SGHVS and CDR2 FQNEAQ. With 7 bases removed from V and 2 bases from J, the gap between germline ends came to 15 bases. This CDR3 is 15 amino acids long. CDR3 region: CASNLREGAYNEQFF. CDR3 in DNA: TGTGCCAGCAACCTTCGAGAAGGGGCCTACAATGAGCAGTTCTTC. The variable domain in full, with the rest retrieved from reference TRBV7-8 and TRBJ2-1, is GAGVSQSPRYKVAKRGQDVALRCDPISGHVSLFWYQQALGQGPEFLTYFQNEAQLDKSGLPSDRFFAERPEGSVSTLKIQRTQQEDSAVYLCASNLREGAYNEQFFGPGTRLTVL.

About this clonotype itself: No conserved phenylalanine or tryptophan is present at the end of the CDR3, so a read error is the likely explanation. CDR3 nucleotides: TGTGCCAGCAGCCCAAGGGCTAGTTCCTACAATGAGCAGTTCTCC. It specifies CASSPRASSYNEQFS. V is TRBV9 and J is TRBJ2-1; the D is unclear. The V gene lost 4 bases and the J gene lost 1 base, with 12 bases spanning the gap. CDR3 size: 15 residues. CDR1 is SGDLS and CDR2 is YYNGEE in the germline V gene.

This clonotype was observed a handful of times. The chain joins TRBV6-6 to TRBJ2-7, with D perhaps TRBD2 (5 bases). In germline, CDR1 is MNHNY, CDR2 SVGAGI (reference sequence). The CDR3 sequence is 15 residues long. V was cut by 4 bases and J by 6 bases, with 19 bases left in between. This CDR3 is CASSSQQLDWSEQYF. In nucleotides, the CDR3 is TGTGCCAGCAGTTCGCAACAACTAGATTGGTCCGAGCAGTACTTC.

This clonotype was counted ten times or more. This rearrangement joins TRBV20-1 to TRBJ2-5; 9 bases agree with TRBD2. The CDR3 runs 12 residues. Per the germline V gene, CDR1 is DFQATT and CDR2 is SNEGSKA (reference sequence). V lost 4 bases, J lost 4 bases, and 1 base stayed unmatched. The CDR3 region has the DNA TGCAGTGCTAAACTAGCGGGAGAGACCCAGTACTTC. Protein sequence: CSAKLAGETQYF.

This clonotype is deemed medium-sized. This chain uses TRBV3-1 with TRBJ1-2; D not certain. V dropped 0 bases and J dropped 7 bases, with 9 bases sitting between them. The CDR3 runs 13 residues. In germline, CDR1 is LGHDT, CDR2 YNNKEL (reference sequence). DNA of the CDR3: TGTGCCAGCAGCCAAGATCTCCGGGGTGGCTACACCTTC. Protein sequence: CASSQDLRGGYTF.